The 31 T cell receptor beta chains below come from one sample, sequenced in a study of T cell responses to AZD1222 COVID-19 vaccine. Sequencing used immunoSEQ multiplex PCR; TCRdb keeps in-frame clones, though not all of them. The sample comprises about 150,000 clones, about nine tenths of which are singletons, and approximately 5.1% rests with the top ten. Here the sequenced sample was peripheral blood, taken on day 0 of AZD1222 vaccination. The receptors stem from an adult in good health.

V usage is TRBV28 and J usage is TRBJ1-1, with a weak D call TRBD1 (6 bases). CDR1 is MDHEN and CDR2 is SYDVKM in the germline V gene. V lost 5 bases to trimming and J lost 9 bases, with 13 bases between them. The CDR3 consists of 12 residues. CDR3 DNA: TGTGCCAGCAGTCCCCGGGGGGGGCAAGCTTTCTTT. Encoded protein: CASSPRGGQAFF.

J is TRBJ1-1 and V is TRBV18; TRBD1 matches at 9 bases. V lost 6 bases to trimming and J lost 5 bases; unmatched junction nucleotides: 1. The length of the CDR3 is 12 residues. Germline V gene data show CDR1 as KGHSH and CDR2 as LQKENI. CDR3 in DNA: TGTGCCAGCTCGGACAGGGGAACTGAAGCTTTCTTT. It encodes CASSDRGTEAFF. Full variable domain (missing parts from reference TRBV18 and TRBJ1-1): NAGVMQNPRHLVRRRGQEARLRCSPMKGHSHVYWYRQLPEEGLKFMVYLQKENIIDESGMPKERFSAEFPKEGPSILRIQQVVRGDSAAYFCASSDRGTEAFFGQGTRLTVV.

This sequence joins TRBV7-9 and TRBJ2-3; D is ambiguous. Trimming removed 7 bases from V and 3 bases from J, with 17 bases in between. The CDR3 has 15 amino acids. Germline CDR1 is SEHNR and CDR2 is FQNEAQ (reference sequence). The CDR3 region has the DNA TGTGCCAGCACCCCAAGGTGGCTCGAGACAGATACGCAGTATTTT. It codes for CASTPRWLETDTQYF. Combining the CDR3 with reference TRBV7-9 and TRBJ2-3 gives the whole variable domain DTGVSQNPRHKITKRGQNVTFRCDPISEHNRLYWYRQTLGQGPEFLTYFQNEAQLEKSRLLSDRFSAERPKGSFSTLEIQRTEQGDSAMYLCASTPRWLETDTQYFGPGTRLTVL.

This sequence joins TRBV28 and TRBJ2-3; TRBD1 aligns across 9 bases. The V and J ends lost 5 bases and 5 bases, in that order; junction bases with no gene match: 8. The CDR3 spans 15 residues. The germline V gene has CDR1 MDHEN and CDR2 SYDVKM. The CDR3 DNA follows: TGTGCCAGCAGTAACAGGGGGCGCGGGGTAGATACGCAGTATTTT. Its translation is CASSNRGRGVDTQYF.

About this clone itself: Within the sample, other DNA sequences also encode this same CDR3. CDR3 region: CASSPQGGTEAFF. DNA for the CDR3: TGCGCCAGCAGCCCCCAAGGTGGAACTGAAGCTTTCTTT. The rearrangement uses TRBV4-3 and TRBJ1-1; D not certain. The CDR3 has 13 residues. CDR1 and CDR2 from the germline V gene are LGHNA and YSLEER. V was cut by 4 bases and J by 5 bases, with 11 bases left in between.

The chain links TRBV7-9 to TRBJ1-6; 11 bases fit TRBD1. The CDR3 loop spans 16 amino acids. CDR1 is SEHNR, CDR2 FQNEAQ, per germline (reference sequence). V trimming: 4 bases; J trimming: 5 bases; junction bases outside the gene matches: 4. CDR3 in amino acids: CASSSRDRGNNSPLHF. The DNA for the CDR3 is TGTGCCAGCAGCTCGCGGGACAGGGGGAATAATTCACCCCTCCACTTT.

The chain has TRBV11-2 and TRBJ2-7; the match to TRBD2 covers 11 bases. Germline loops: CDR1 SGHAT, CDR2 FQNNGV. There are 16 residues in the CDR3. V lost 5 bases to trimming and J lost 0 bases; unmatched junction nucleotides: 6. CDR3 in DNA: TGTGCCAGCAGCCGACTAGCGGGGAGTGGCTCCTACGAGCAGTACTTC. Amino acids: CASSRLAGSGSYEQYF.

The V call is TRBV6-2 or TRBV6-3, the J call TRBJ2-2, with TRBD2 as a possible D gene (5 bases). V dropped 3 bases and J dropped 6 bases, with 14 bases sitting between them. The CDR3 is 15 amino acids. Germline CDR1 MNHEY, CDR2 SVGEGT. CDR3 DNA: TGTGCCAGCAGTTATCCCCCGCTAGCCCCCGGGGAGCTGTTTTTT. It encodes CASSYPPLAPGELFF.

This sequence joins TRBV5-1 and TRBJ1-1; perhaps TRBD1 as D (6 bases). The CDR3 covers 14 residues. Germline V gives CDR1 SGHRS, CDR2 YFSETQ. V lost 3 bases and J lost 0, with 9 bases in between. The CDR3 region has the DNA TGCGCCAGCAGCTCGCAGGGGATGAACACTGAAGCTTTCTTT. Its translation is CASSSQGMNTEAFF.

This clone appeared once. The chain employs TRBV6-5 and TRBJ1-4; 8 bases agree with TRBD1. CDR3 length: 15 amino acids. Germline V gene data show CDR1 as MNHEY and CDR2 as SVGAGI. V gave up 4 bases and J gave up 8 bases; unmatched junction bases: 9. The CDR3 region is CASSWVRQGNEKLFF. The CDR3 coding sequence is TGTGCCAGCAGTTGGGTCAGACAGGGGAACGAAAAACTGTTTTTT.

The J gene is TRBJ2-5, the V gene TRBV30; the match to TRBD1 covers 7 bases. The germline CDR1 and CDR2 sequences are GTSNPN and SVGIG (reference sequence). Trimming at V came to 5 bases and at J to 1 base, leaving 4 bases not matched to a gene. The CDR3 sequence is 13 residues long. CDR3 protein: CAWGRDSQETQYF. Written as DNA, the CDR3 is TGTGCCTGGGGCCGGGACAGCCAAGAGACCCAGTACTTC.

A few counts support this clone. The V and J genes are TRBV5-1 and TRBJ2-1; 9 bases match TRBD1. V dropped 5 bases and J dropped 4; count of bases not matched to a gene: 10. The germline V gene has CDR1 SGHRS and CDR2 YFSETQ. The CDR3 length is 16 residues. The DNA of the CDR3 is TGCGCCAGCAGGGCGTACGGGACAGGGTCTTACAATGAGCAGTTCTTC. Amino acids: CASRAYGTGSYNEQFF.

The chain is built from TRBV18 and TRBJ2-3, with D perhaps TRBD1 (7 bases). Trimming removed 1 base from V and 3 bases from J, with 14 bases in between. This CDR3 contains 16 residues. In germline, CDR1 is KGHSH, CDR2 LQKENI. In DNA form, the CDR3 reads TGTGCCAGCTCACCACTACTACAGGGGAGGACAGATACGCAGTATTTT. It specifies CASSPLLQGRTDTQYF.

The V call is TRBV30, the J call TRBJ1-1; maybe TRBD1 (6 bases). V was pared by 0 bases and J by 8 bases, with 19 bases between. This CDR3 has 15 amino acids. Germline assignment: CDR1 GTSNPN and CDR2 SVGIG (reference sequence). The CDR3 sequence: CAWSVPGVAGAEAFF. DNA of the CDR3: TGTGCCTGGAGTGTACCCGGGGTGGCAGGGGCGGAAGCTTTCTTT.

The CDR3, as DNA: TGTGCCAGCTCACCGGGACAGGTGCGGGACACTGAAGCTTTCTTT. Translated: CASSPGQVRDTEAFF. J is TRBJ1-1 and V is TRBV18, with 8 nucleotides matching TRBD1. This CDR3 is 15 amino acids long. Germline CDR1 is KGHSH and CDR2 is LQKENI. J lost 3 bases, V lost 3 bases, and 6 bases had no gene match.

This chain joins TRBV2 and TRBJ1-2; TRBD1 agrees at 9 bases. Germline V CDR1 and CDR2: SNHLY, FYNNEI. V lost 6 bases and J lost 7; bases outside the gene matches: 6. The CDR3 has 13 residues. The chain's CDR3 is CASRPQGAGGYTF. For the CDR3, the DNA is TGTGCCAGCAGACCACAGGGGGCTGGTGGCTACACCTTC.

This clone was detected only once. The J gene is TRBJ1-2, the V gene TRBV5-6; 7 bases map to TRBD1. The V gene end was trimmed by 2 bases and the J gene end by 0 bases; junction bases not matched to a gene: 10. Germline V gene sequence: CDR1 SGHDT, CDR2 YYEEEE. The CDR3 spans 17 residues. CDR3 loop: CASSLLVGTEANYGYTF. CDR3 nucleotide sequence: TGTGCCAGCAGCTTACTAGTAGGGACAGAGGCTAACTATGGCTACACCTTC.

The V and J genes are TRBV7-2 and TRBJ2-7; no clear D. CDR1 is SGHTA and CDR2 is FQGNSA in the germline V gene. Trimming removed 3 bases from V and 6 bases from J, with 9 bases in between. The CDR3 is 12 residues long. CDR3 amino acids: CASSFKGREQYF. Here the CDR3 DNA reads TGTGCCAGCAGCTTCAAGGGTCGCGAGCAGTACTTC.

The J gene is TRBJ2-7, the V gene TRBV6-5; 10 bases agree with TRBD1. From germline, CDR1 is MNHEY and CDR2 SVGAGI. After removal of 7 bases from V and 6 bases from J, the junction contained 6 bases not matched to a gene. The CDR3 covers 13 residues. The CDR3 reads CASNLGTGAEQYF. The CDR3 DNA follows: TGTGCCAGCAACCTCGGGACAGGGGCCGAGCAGTACTTC.

The chain combines TRBV6-5 with TRBJ1-2; 12 bases line up with TRBD1. The length of the CDR3 is 15 residues. Trimming took 4 bases from V and 6 from J; bases not matched to a gene: 6. Germline CDR1 and CDR2: MNHEY and SVGAGI. The DNA of the CDR3 is TGTGCCAGCAGTTCACCGGGACAGGGGGCGCATGGCTACACCTTC. It codes for CASSSPGQGAHGYTF.

This clone came up many times. The chain recombines TRBV6-4 with TRBJ2-1, with D uncertain. The CDR3 loop spans 13 amino acids. Germline CDR1 MRHNA, CDR2 SNTAGT. V lost 3 bases and J lost 5, with 8 bases in between. The CDR3 reads CASSDRTHNEQFF. CDR3 in DNA: TGTGCCAGCAGTGATCGGACCCACAATGAGCAGTTCTTC.

The chain combines TRBV18 with TRBJ2-7; the D is unclear. Germline V gene sequence: CDR1 KGHSH, CDR2 LQKENI. The CDR3 sequence is 13 residues long. V was pared by 1 base and J by 4 bases, with 8 bases between. The CDR3 protein is CASSPQGTYEQYF. For the CDR3, the DNA is TGTGCCAGCTCACCACAGGGCACGTACGAGCAGTACTTC.

CDR3 in amino acids: CASSRGGGTEAFF. Written as DNA, the CDR3 is TGTGCCAGCTCACGGGGCGGGGGCACTGAAGCTTTCTTT. The chain carries TRBV18 and TRBJ1-1; perhaps TRBD1 as D (5 bases). Germline CDR1 reads KGHSH; CDR2 reads LQKENI. The CDR3 extends over 13 amino acids. V gave up 4 bases and J gave up 4 bases, with 10 bases separating them.

This clone was counted between two and nine times. The rearrangement uses TRBV7-2 and TRBJ2-7, with D tentatively TRBD1 or TRBD2 (5 bases each). Trimming took 0 bases from V and 0 from J, leaving 9 bases between them. In germline, CDR1 is SGHTA, CDR2 FQGNSA. This CDR3 has 15 residues. In DNA form, the CDR3 reads TGTGCCAGCAGCTTAGCGGCCGGGGCCTCCTACGAGCAGTACTTC. Translation gives CASSLAAGASYEQYF.

The table lists this clone with a count of one. V is TRBV7-5 and J is TRBJ2-3. TRBV7-5 is listed as a pseudogene. This CDR3 is built from 12 residues. The CDR3 is CVRSSRTDTQYF. The CDR3 region has the DNA TGTGTCAGAAGCTCACGCACAGATACGCAGTATTTT.

The chain recombines TRBV21-1 with TRBJ1-2; the table assigns TRBD1, which was not confirmed against the DNA. TRBV21-1 is noted as a pseudogene. This CDR3 region has 13 residues. CDR3 region: CASSKKGGYGYTF. In DNA form, the CDR3 reads TGTGCCAGCAGCAAAAAAGGGGGCTATGGCTACACCTTC.

V gene TRBV10-3 combines with J gene TRBJ1-1, with TRBD1 matching over 8 bases. This CDR3 has 15 residues. The junction had 5 bases not matched to a gene; V was cut back by 4 bases and J by 1 base. The germline V gene has CDR1 ENHRY and CDR2 SYGVKD. The CDR3 loop reads CAISAPGQGNTEAFF. The CDR3 coding sequence is TGTGCCATCAGTGCCCCCGGACAGGGGAACACTGAAGCTTTCTTT.

The chain employs TRBV12-3 or TRBV12-4 and TRBJ2-7; D unresolved. V gave up 8 bases and J gave up 4 bases, with 12 bases separating them. The CDR3 is made up of 12 amino acids. CDR3 region: CASSITGYEQYF. CDR3 sequence (DNA): TGTGCCAGCTCCATAACCGGGTACGAGCAGTACTTC.

The gene calls are TRBV4-1 and TRBJ2-3; D uncertain. With 2 bases removed from V and 4 bases from J, the gap between germline ends came to 7 bases. In germline, CDR1 is MGHRA, CDR2 YSYEKL. CDR3 length: 13 amino acids. This chain's CDR3 is CASSQFESDTQYF. In DNA form, the CDR3 reads TGCGCCAGCAGCCAATTCGAGTCAGATACGCAGTATTTT.

The chain links TRBV4-1 to TRBJ1-1; a weak D match, TRBD1 (6 bases). The CDR3 consists of 15 residues. Germline V gives CDR1 MGHRA, CDR2 YSYEKL. The V end was cut by 3 bases, the J end by 1 base, with 12 bases between. The CDR3 region has the DNA TGCGCCAGCAGCCACCCGGGGGCATCGAACACTGAAGCTTTCTTT. Protein: CASSHPGASNTEAFF.

This chain uses TRBV29-1 with TRBJ2-7; the match to TRBD2 covers 7 bases. V lost 1 base to trimming and J lost 4 bases; unmatched junction nucleotides: 4. This CDR3 is built from 13 residues. CDR1 SQVTM and CDR2 ANQGSEA come from the germline V gene. CDR3 coding DNA: TGCAGCGTTGAAGGGGAGGGCGGGTACGAGCAGTACTTC. Translating it yields CSVEGEGGYEQYF.